This T cell receptor (beta chain) was obtained from a study of blood T cells in healthy people across ages. The CDR3 totals 14 residues. V lost 5 bases and J lost 2, with 10 bases in between. Germline loops: CDR1 LGHDT, CDR2 YNNKEL (reference sequence). Comments on this clonotype: The antigen is not known.

Study-level results: Reliance upon unsorted PBMCs precluded definitive naive versus antigen-experienced comparison. In older individuals, TCR beta diversity per million T cells was lower, falling roughly linearly with age.

Sample-barcoded 5' priming and a J-beta primer mix drove a second PCR of roughly 7 to 11 cycles. Each single sample gave us at least 2.5 million CDR3-containing paired-end reads. TCRdb reprocessed the 5' RACE reads with MiXCR, giving one entry per CDR3 protein. In the table there are about 670,000 distinct CDR3 sequences, about 43% of which are singletons. The donors, aged roughly 6 to 95, were healthy Caucasians from Russia. The rearrangement uses TRBV3-1 and TRBJ2-1, with no clear D. This TCR derives from a man older than 75 in good health. The source material was blood. CDR3 amino acids: CASSTGPTYNEQFF. The CDR3, as DNA: TGTGCCAGCAGCACCGGGCCGACCTACAATGAGCAGTTCTTC.